Listed here are 30 T cell receptor beta chains from one sample, sequenced in a study of T cell clonality in common variable immunodeficiency. Notes on the study in general: Common variable immunodeficiency TCR beta sequences reportedly had fewer deletions and N-nucleotide insertions.

TCRdb's copy holds only in-frame clones and misses some; the assay was immunoSEQ multiplex PCR. In total the sample includes more than 10,000 clones, none of them seen once. These receptors lack a known antigen. Source material: peripheral blood mononuclear cells. The origin of the receptors is a human donor with common variable immunodeficiency.

Concerning this clone: From the germline J gene comes the end of the CDR3, since the read stops 3 residues before it. The chain uses TRBV7-2 and TRBJ2-5, with no clear D. Per germline, CDR1 SGHTA and CDR2 FQGNSA. V lost 8 bases, J lost 4 bases, and 8 bases lay in between. This CDR3 region has 11 residues. CDR3 sequence reads: CASGLRETQYF. CDR3 DNA (partial): TGTGCCAGCGGTCTTAGAGAGACC. Full variable domain (remainder filled in from reference TRBV7-2 and TRBJ2-5): GAGVSQSPSNKVTEKGKDVELRCDPISGHTALYWYRQSLGQGLEFLIYFQGNSAPDKSGLPSDRFSAERTGGSVSTLTIQRTQQEDSAVYLCASGLRETQYFGPGTRLLVL.

On this clone itself: Coverage ceases 3 residues before the CDR3 finishes, and the germline J gene fills in the end. This sequence joins TRBV7-2 and TRBJ2-5, with D tentatively TRBD1 (6 bases). The V end lost 5 bases, the J end lost 5 bases, and 12 bases lay between the germline ends. The CDR3 runs 13 residues. In germline, CDR1 is SGHTA, CDR2 FQGNSA. The sequenced part of the CDR3 DNA is TGTGCCAGCAGCGGGGGCAACAGGGAGACC. Amino acids: CASSGGNRET. The full CDR3 protein reads CASSGGNRETQYF.

As for this clone: The read stops 3 residues short of the end of the CDR3; the missing end is completed from the germline J gene. V is TRBV19 and J is TRBJ2-7, with 9 positions matching TRBD1. The germline CDR1 and CDR2 sequences are LNHDA and SQIVND (reference sequence). The CDR3 is made up of 15 amino acids. Trimming at V came to 3 bases and at J to 3 bases, leaving 6 bases not matched to a gene. The CDR3 spells CASSITGQGGYEQYF. The sequenced CDR3 bases are TGTGCCAGTAGTATTACGGGACAGGGAGGCTACGAG.

This clone was seen ten or more times. The missing CDR3 end, 3 residues past where the read stops, is filled in from the germline J gene. This sequence joins TRBV29-1 and TRBJ1-1; possible D gene TRBD1, 6 bases. Germline CDR1 reads SQVTM; CDR2 reads ANQGSEA. The CDR3 has 16 residues. V dropped 8 bases and J dropped 4 bases, with 26 bases sitting between them. The CDR3 reads CSSLEAAQGKATEAFF. Incomplete CDR3 DNA: TGCAGCTCCCTGGAGGCAGCGCAGGGGAAGGCCACTGAA.

This clone has a handful of counts. Sequencing ends 3 residues short of the CDR3 end; the germline J gene provides the rest. The J gene is TRBJ2-1, the V gene TRBV30; 9 bases align to TRBD2. Germline CDR1 is GTSNPN and CDR2 is SVGIG (reference sequence). This CDR3 has 13 residues. V was clipped by 2 bases and J by 4 bases; unmatched bases: 0. The CDR3 bases that were read are TGTGCCTGGAGTCTAGCGGGGTACAATGAG. Translating gives CAWSLAGYNE. Given in full, the CDR3 is CAWSLAGYNEQFF.

Comments on this clone: Coverage ceases 3 residues before the CDR3 finishes, and the germline J gene fills in the end. The chain links TRBV7-3 to TRBJ1-1; D is unclear. Germline V gene data show CDR1 as SGHTA and CDR2 as FQGTGA. The ends were cut back, 5 bases at V and 1 base at J, with 8 bases in the middle. CDR3 length equals 13 residues. The chain's CDR3 is CASSPQGNTEAFF. The part of the CDR3 DNA that was read is TGTGCCAGCAGCCCGCAAGGGAACACTGAA.

With respect to this clone: The read comes to an end 3 residues before the CDR3 does, leaving the germline J gene to fill in the end. The chain recombines TRBV7-3 with TRBJ2-1; 10 nucleotides line up with TRBD2. This CDR3 is built from 16 residues. With V trimmed by 5 bases and J by 7 bases, 11 bases remained unmatched. Germline lookup yields CDR1 SGHTA and CDR2 FQGTGA. The CDR3 sequence: CASSRIAGGLVNEQFF. The covered CDR3 bases are TGTGCCAGCAGCAGAATAGCGGGGGGCTTAGTGAATGAG.

This clone was recorded a few times. The read ends 3 residues shy of where the CDR3 ends; the end is completed using the germline J gene. The V call is TRBV7-7, the J call TRBJ2-5; 7 nucleotides match TRBD1. The J segment lost 2 bases and the V segment lost 2 bases, leaving 5 bases of the junction unmatched. Germline lookup yields CDR1 SSHAT and CDR2 FNYEAQ (reference sequence). This CDR3 is 15 amino acids long. The CDR3 DNA, read in part, is TGTGCCAGCAGCTTACAGGGACAGCGACAAGAGACC. Translating it yields CASSLQGQRQET. The whole CDR3 sequence is CASSLQGQRQETQYF.

This clone was counted many times. Read coverage stops 3 residues before the CDR3 terminus; the germline J gene supplies the remainder. V usage is TRBV20-1 and J usage is TRBJ2-2; TRBD1 matches at 8 bases. Trimming took 3 bases from V and 4 from J; bases not matched to a gene: 10. From germline, CDR1 is DFQATT and CDR2 SNEGSKA (reference sequence). The CDR3 has 16 residues. The CDR3 sequence: CSASPIQGGSTGELFF. The DNA read from the CDR3 is TGCAGTGCTAGCCCGATACAGGGGGGATCCACCGGGGAG.

This clone was seen more than once but under ten times. The CDR3 reads CASSFGGQGAETQYF. The CDR3 DNA, read in part, is TGTGCCAGCAGCTTTGGGGGACAGGGGGCAGAGACC. This chain links TRBV7-2 with TRBJ2-5; 12 bases fit TRBD1. Sequencing ends 3 residues short of the CDR3 end; the germline J gene provides the rest. V gave up 3 bases and J gave up 4 bases; unmatched junction bases: 3. CDR3 length equals 15 residues. Germline CDR1 reads SGHTA; CDR2 reads FQGNSA.

Comment on this clone: The read halts 3 residues ahead of the CDR3 end, with the missing end drawn from the germline J gene. V is TRBV19 and J is TRBJ1-5; D is uncertain. V was trimmed by 8 bases and J by 3 bases, leaving 14 bases between them. The CDR3 runs to 14 residues. From germline, CDR1 is LNHDA and CDR2 SQIVND (reference sequence). CDR3 DNA (partial): TGTGCCAGTCGGGTGATGGTTGACAATCAGCCC. Protein sequence: CASRVMVDNQP. The full CDR3 protein reads CASRVMVDNQPQHF.

With regard to this clone: Sequencing ends 3 residues short of the CDR3 end; the germline J gene provides the rest. V usage is TRBV19 and J usage is TRBJ1-5, with D perhaps TRBD1 (5 bases). The CDR3 totals 13 residues. In germline, CDR1 is LNHDA, CDR2 SQIVND (reference sequence). Trimming removed 2 bases at V and 5 bases at J, with 7 bases between. The covered CDR3 bases are TGTGCCAGTAGTATAACCAGGGATCAGCCC. Translated: CASSITRDQP. The complete CDR3 reads CASSITRDQPQHF.

CDR3 DNA (partial): TGTGCCAGCTCATCCGGACTGCCGTCAATGCGCGAG. As protein: CASSSGLPSMRE. The entire CDR3 reads CASSSGLPSMREQYF. This chain connects TRBV18 to TRBJ2-7; a weak D match, TRBD2 (5 bases). The CDR3 end is not reached by the read, which stops 3 residues before it; the germline J gene fills it in. The CDR3 has 15 amino acids. Per germline, CDR1 KGHSH and CDR2 LQKENI. V was pared by 5 bases and J by 6 bases, with 20 bases between.

Regarding this clone: The CDR3 extends 3 residues past the end of the read, so its final part is completed from the germline J gene. This chain joins TRBV5-6 and TRBJ2-5; D is unclear. V lost 0 bases and J 5 bases, leaving 14 bases between the germline ends. This CDR3 region has 15 residues. CDR1 is SGHDT, CDR2 YYEEEE, per germline. This CDR3 is CASSLVRVVKETQYF. Partial CDR3 DNA: TGTGCCAGCAGCTTGGTCCGGGTTGTCAAGGAGACC.

The DNA read from the CDR3 is TGTGCCAGCAGTTATCGTACAGGACGGAACACTGAA. Protein sequence: CASSYRTGRNTE. The complete CDR3 sequence is CASSYRTGRNTEAFF. V and J are TRBV6-2 or TRBV6-3 and TRBJ1-1; D possibly corresponds to TRBD1 (5 bases). The read gets to within 3 residues of the CDR3 end, and the germline J gene fills in the rest. Germline CDR1 MNHEY, CDR2 SVGEGT. The ends were cut back, 3 bases at V and 1 base at J, with 12 bases in the middle. CDR3 length: 15 amino acids.

For this clone: The CDR3 goes on 3 residues after the read ends, and that part is filled in from the germline J gene. The chain employs TRBV5-1 and TRBJ2-1, with 9 positions matching TRBD2. Unmatched junction bases numbered 8, after V lost 0 bases and J lost 7 bases. The germline gives CDR1 SGHRS, CDR2 YFSETQ. This CDR3 comprises 16 residues. The CDR3 bases that were read are TGCGCCAGCAGCTTGGCCGGGACTAGCAATAGAAATGAG. Translating gives CASSLAGTSNRNE. The entire CDR3 reads CASSLAGTSNRNEQFF.

Details on this clone: Read sequence stops 3 residues before the CDR3 end, and the germline J gene provides the missing end. The J gene is TRBJ2-3, the V gene TRBV7-6; D ambiguous. Germline V CDR1 and CDR2: SGHVS, FNYEAQ. The V end was cut by 1 base, the J end by 1 base, with 12 bases between. CDR3 length: 16 amino acids. CDR3 residues: CASSLVRQYGTDTQYF. CDR3 DNA, as far as it was read: TGTGCCAGCAGCTTAGTTCGCCAGTATGGCACAGATACG.

This clone was detected only a few times. The read falls 3 residues short of the CDR3 end, and the missing part is taken from the germline J gene. The chain recombines TRBV5-1 with TRBJ2-1, with D perhaps TRBD2 (5 bases). The V and J ends lost 0 bases and 7 bases respectively, with 20 bases between them. This CDR3 has 17 amino acids. CDR1 is SGHRS, CDR2 YFSETQ, per germline. CDR3 bases read: TGCGCCAGCAGCTTGGTTTCATGGTCTAGCTTCAATAATGAG. Its translation: CASSLVSWSSFNNE. The whole CDR3 protein is CASSLVSWSSFNNEQFF.

Details on this clone: The read ends 3 residues shy of where the CDR3 ends; the end is completed using the germline J gene. The chain joins TRBV30 to TRBJ1-1; no firm D call. Germline V lookup: CDR1 GTSNPN, CDR2 SVGIG (reference sequence). The CDR3 covers 15 residues. V lost 7 bases, J lost 0 bases, and 18 bases lay in between. CDR3 region: CALEGLPPMNTEAFF. The DNA read from the CDR3 is TGTGCCTTAGAGGGCCTACCTCCAATGAACACTGAA. Combining the CDR3 with reference TRBV30 and TRBJ1-1 gives the whole variable domain SQTIHQWPATLVQPVGSPLSLECTVEGTSNPNLYWYRQAAGRGLQLLFYSVGIGQISSEVPQNLSASRPQDRQFILSSKKLLLSDSGFYLCALEGLPPMNTEAFFGQGTRLTVV.

This clone showed up just a few times. Read sequence stops 3 residues before the CDR3 end, and the germline J gene provides the missing end. The V and J genes are TRBV30 and TRBJ1-2; D unclear. Per the germline V gene, CDR1 is GTSNPN and CDR2 is SVGIG (reference sequence). This CDR3 spans 13 amino acids. Incomplete CDR3 DNA: TGTGCCTGGAGTGTATCGTATAGCGGGGGC. Protein product: CAWSVSYSGG. The CDR3, in full, reads CAWSVSYSGGYTF.

The sample holds a few counts of this clone. Coverage ceases 3 residues before the CDR3 finishes, and the germline J gene fills in the end. The chain couples TRBV2 to TRBJ2-3; 8 bases map to TRBD1. This CDR3 is 15 amino acids long. CDR1 is SNHLY and CDR2 is FYNNEI in the germline V gene. The V segment lost 8 bases and the J segment 6 bases; nucleotides outside the gene matches: 13. CDR3 DNA, as far as it was read: TGTGCCAGCGCATTCGACAGGGGAGTTTTTGATACG. Residues: CASAFDRGVFDT. The full-length CDR3 reads as CASAFDRGVFDTQYF.

With regard to this clone: The read is 3 residues too short to cover the CDR3 end, so that end is filled in from the germline J gene. The chain employs TRBV7-9 and TRBJ1-1; D is perhaps TRBD1 (5 bases). The CDR3 covers 14 residues. V was clipped by 8 bases and J by 3 bases, with 16 bases between them. Germline V CDR1 and CDR2: SEHNR, FQNEAQ (reference sequence). CDR3 DNA (partial): TGTGCCAGCGGGGTTGGAGGGGAGGACACTGAA. Translating it yields CASGVGGEDTE. In full, the CDR3 reads CASGVGGEDTEAFF.

This clone was observed a few times. The read gets to within 3 residues of the CDR3 end, and the germline J gene fills in the rest. The chain carries TRBV30 and TRBJ1-2, with TRBD1 matching over 8 bases. Germline assignment: CDR1 GTSNPN and CDR2 SVGIG (reference sequence). V dropped 3 bases and J dropped 3; count of bases not matched to a gene: 3. CDR3 length equals 13 residues. CDR3 sequence: CAWRQGADYGYTF. CDR3 DNA, as far as it was read: TGTGCCTGGAGGCAGGGGGCAGACTATGGC.

Many counts were recorded for this clone. The read stops 3 residues short of the end of the CDR3; the missing end is completed from the germline J gene. The J gene is TRBJ2-1, the V gene TRBV2, with TRBD1 identical over 7 bases. The CDR3 has 14 residues. CDR1 and CDR2 (germline): SNHLY, FYNNEI. V was clipped by 8 bases and J by 7 bases; unmatched bases: 11. The DNA read from the CDR3 is TGTGCCAGCCTAAGACAGGGCATTAGTAATGAG. It yields the protein CASLRQGISNE. The full-length CDR3 reads as CASLRQGISNEQFF.

On this clone itself: The read ends 3 residues early relative to the CDR3; the germline J gene fills the gap. The chain couples TRBV30 to TRBJ1-1; 7 positions agree with TRBD1. Germline V gene data show CDR1 as GTSNPN and CDR2 as SVGIG (reference sequence). The V segment lost 1 base and the J segment 0 bases; nucleotides outside the gene matches: 5. The CDR3 extends over 15 amino acids. CDR3 bases read: TGTGCCTGGAGTGCAAAACAGGGGTTGAACACTGAA. Translated: CAWSAKQGLNTE. The entire CDR3 sequence reads CAWSAKQGLNTEAFF.

Only a few counts were recorded for this clone. The CDR3 reads CASSPGGAWGETQYF. CDR3 bases read: TGTGCCAGCAGCCCCGGGGGGGCCTGGGGAGAGACC. The rearrangement uses TRBV7-9 and TRBJ2-5; 8 bases match TRBD2. Read coverage stops 3 residues before the CDR3 terminus; the germline J gene supplies the remainder. The CDR3 runs 15 residues. Germline lookup yields CDR1 SEHNR and CDR2 FQNEAQ (reference sequence). The J segment lost 4 bases and the V segment lost 5 bases, leaving 9 bases of the junction unmatched.

The CDR3 bases that were read are TGTGCCAGCAGCTTGGGGACTAGGTCCCAAGAGACC. Translating gives CASSLGTRSQET. The full-length CDR3 reads as CASSLGTRSQETQYF. The chain links TRBV7-2 to TRBJ2-5; TRBD2 agrees at 8 bases. The missing CDR3 end, 3 residues past where the read stops, is filled in from the germline J gene. The CDR3 has 15 amino acids. CDR1 SGHTA and CDR2 FQGNSA come from the germline V gene. V lost 3 bases and J lost 1; bases outside the gene matches: 4.

As concerns this clone: The sequence runs out 3 residues before the end of the CDR3; the remainder is reconstructed from the germline J gene. The rearrangement joins TRBV19 to TRBJ2-4; 8 positions match TRBD1. CDR1 is LNHDA and CDR2 is SQIVND in the germline V gene (reference sequence). V shed 9 bases and J 9 bases; nucleotides not matched to a gene: 7. The CDR3 is made up of 12 amino acids. The chain's CDR3 is CASGTGGSIQYF. The DNA read from the CDR3 is TGTGCCAGCGGGACAGGTGGGAGCATT.

This clone was picked up a small number of times. The CDR3 is cut off 3 residues early in the read; its end comes from the germline J gene. The J gene is TRBJ2-1, the V gene TRBV7-6, with 10 bases that match TRBD2. The germline V gene has CDR1 SGHVS and CDR2 FNYEAQ. After removal of 5 bases from V and 3 bases from J, the junction contained 4 bases not matched to a gene. The length of the CDR3 is 15 residues. Here the CDR3 reads CASSPRTSGYNEQFF. The covered CDR3 bases are TGTGCCAGCAGCCCCCGGACTAGCGGCTACAATGAG.

In its sample, this clone was seen a few times. The sequenced fragment ends 3 residues before the CDR3 boundary, so the rest is inferred from the germline J gene. V usage is TRBV5-5 and J usage is TRBJ1-2; perhaps TRBD1 as D (6 bases). The CDR3 is 13 amino acids. Between the trimmed V and J ends, which lost 2 bases and 2 bases, there was a span of 7 bases. CDR1 and CDR2 (germline): SGHKS, YYEKEE (reference sequence). The CDR3 loop reads CASSLGQNYGYTF. CDR3 DNA, as far as it was read: TGTGCCAGCAGCTTAGGACAGAACTATGGC.